The 25 T cell receptor beta chains in this list originate from one sample, sequenced in a study of CD8 T cells in Susac syndrome. A quantity of roughly 0.5 to 1 ug RNA underwent reverse transcription using random hexamers. TCRdb fed the immunoSEQ multiplex PCR reads into MiXCR, producing one record per CDR3 protein. The sample lists around 200,000 distinct CDR3 sequences; approximately 96% were seen once. The source material was CD4+ T cells from PBMCs. All receptors come from a human donor with Susac syndrome.

The chain has TRBV3-1 and TRBJ2-1; the D is unclear. This CDR3 spans 11 amino acids. V dropped 4 bases and J dropped 9 bases, with 7 bases sitting between them. Germline V lookup: CDR1 LGHDT, CDR2 YNNKEL (reference sequence). In DNA form, the CDR3 reads TGTGCCAGCAGCCTGTGGGGTGAGCAGTTCTTC. This translates into CASSLWGEQFF.

The V call is TRBV3-1, the J call TRBJ1-6; 7 bases match TRBD1. In germline, CDR1 is LGHDT, CDR2 YNNKEL (reference sequence). The V gene end was trimmed by 1 base and the J gene end by 9 bases; junction bases not matched to a gene: 3. The CDR3 sequence is 14 residues long. This chain's CDR3 is CASSQGQGSSPLHF. Here the CDR3 DNA reads TGTGCCAGCAGCCAAGGACAGGGTAGTTCACCCCTCCACTTT.

This chain joins TRBV5-4 and TRBJ2-1; possible D gene TRBD2, 5 bases. Trimming removed 0 bases at V and 5 bases at J, with 12 bases between. Germline values: CDR1 SGHNT, CDR2 YYREEE (reference sequence). This CDR3 has 15 residues. Here the CDR3 DNA reads TGTGCCAGCAGCTTGGGGCGGGCCGGCCACAATGAGCAGTTCTTC. Translation gives CASSLGRAGHNEQFF.

The V gene is TRBV30, the J gene TRBJ2-2, with 9 positions matching TRBD2. With V trimmed by 5 bases and J by 4 bases, 5 bases remained unmatched. CDR1 and CDR2 (germline): GTSNPN, SVGIG (reference sequence). CDR3 length: 14 amino acids. The CDR3 region is CAWAGLASTGELFF. The CDR3 DNA is TGTGCCTGGGCCGGACTAGCGTCCACCGGGGAGCTGTTTTTT.

The rearrangement joins TRBV5-1 to TRBJ1-4; 9 positions match TRBD1. The CDR3 extends over 16 amino acids. J was trimmed by 12 bases and V by 0 bases; bases with no gene match: 12. Per germline, CDR1 SGHRS and CDR2 YFSETQ. CDR3 coding DNA: TGCGCCAGCAGCTTGGTGGGGACAGGGTTCGTAGGCGAACTGTTTTTT. Its translation is CASSLVGTGFVGELFF.

This clonotype was observed once. The chain uses TRBV14 and TRBJ2-7; D is undetermined. V gave up 3 bases and J gave up 2 bases, with 14 bases separating them. The CDR3 covers 15 residues. From germline, CDR1 is SGHDN and CDR2 FVKESK. CDR3 in DNA: TGTGCCAGCAGCCACCCGATCAGGTCCCCCTACGAGCAGTACTTC. It encodes CASSHPIRSPYEQYF.

The chain recombines TRBV12-3 or TRBV12-4 with TRBJ1-1; D is possibly TRBD1 (6 bases). The CDR3 contains 15 residues. V was clipped by 6 bases and J by 4 bases, with 18 bases between them. This chain's CDR3 is CASRKEQGFGTEAFF. CDR3 sequence (DNA): TGTGCCAGCAGAAAAGAACAGGGATTCGGCACTGAAGCTTTCTTT.

CDR3 sequence: CSVVLMNTEAFF. In DNA form, the CDR3 reads TGCAGCGTTGTCCTCATGAACACTGAAGCTTTCTTT. The chain has TRBV29-1 and TRBJ1-1; D gene unclear. Deletions cut 4 bases from V and 0 bases from J, with 6 bases between. The CDR3 runs to 12 residues. The germline gives CDR1 SQVTM, CDR2 ANQGSEA.

The rearrangement joins TRBV7-9 to TRBJ2-5; D could derive from TRBD1 or TRBD2 (5 bases each). Germline V lookup: CDR1 SEHNR, CDR2 FQNEAQ (reference sequence). CDR3 size: 16 residues. Trimming took 0 bases from V and 2 from J, leaving 13 bases between them. CDR3 loop: CASSLAVGPSQETQYF. CDR3 bases: TGTGCCAGCAGCTTAGCGGTGGGACCCTCTCAAGAGACCCAGTACTTC.

In nucleotides, the CDR3 is TGTGCCAGCAGCTTAGGGCTGAGGGGGGAAAACATTCAGTACTTC. As protein: CASSLGLRGENIQYF. The V call is TRBV7-8, the J call TRBJ2-4; D assignment may be TRBD1 or TRBD2 (6 bases each). The CDR3 consists of 15 residues. The ends were cut back, 1 base at V and 5 bases at J, with 12 bases in the middle. Germline values: CDR1 SGHVS, CDR2 FQNEAQ.

The chain couples TRBV11-2 to TRBJ2-1; D tentatively fits TRBD1 or TRBD2 (5 bases each). This CDR3 spans 15 amino acids. Germline CDR1 is SGHAT and CDR2 is FQNNGV. Deletions cut 2 bases from V and 10 bases from J, with 18 bases between. The DNA for the CDR3 is TGTGCCAGCAGCTTACTAGCCACCTGGGACCGGGAGCAGTTCTTC. Translating it yields CASSLLATWDREQFF.

The V gene is TRBV20-1, the J gene TRBJ2-1; TRBD2 matches at 8 bases. The V gene end was trimmed by 3 bases and the J gene end by 5 bases; junction bases not matched to a gene: 12. Germline CDR1 is DFQATT and CDR2 is SNEGSKA (reference sequence). This CDR3 spans 16 amino acids. CDR3 sequence reads: CSASGRGGVWDNEQFF. Here the CDR3 DNA reads TGCAGTGCTAGTGGTCGGGGGGGCGTATGGGACAATGAGCAGTTCTTC.

The V call is TRBV7-6, the J call TRBJ2-3; 8 nucleotides agree with TRBD1. Trimming removed 0 bases from V and 8 bases from J; junction bases left unmatched: 7. CDR1 is SGHVS, CDR2 FNYEAQ, per germline. This CDR3 has 15 residues. CDR3 bases: TGTGCCAGCAGCTTAGCCGGGACAGGAATCGTTACGCAGTATTTT. This translates into CASSLAGTGIVTQYF. Full variable domain (remainder filled in from reference TRBV7-6 and TRBJ2-3): GAGVSQSPRYKVTKRGQDVALRCDPISGHVSLYWYRQALGQGPEFLTYFNYEAQQDKSGLPNDRFSAERPEGSISTLTIQRTEQRDSAMYRCASSLAGTGIVTQYFGPGTRLTVL.

The chain uses TRBV29-1 and TRBJ1-3, with a tentative D call TRBD1 (6 bases). Trimming stripped 7 bases from V and 2 bases from J, with 12 bases between. The V gene's germline CDR1 is SQVTM and CDR2 ANQGSEA. The CDR3 has 13 residues. CDR3 sequence: CSAGGRAGNTIYF. For the CDR3, the DNA is TGCAGCGCCGGGGGCAGGGCTGGAAACACCATATATTTT. The complete variable domain, with remaining parts taken from reference TRBV29-1 and TRBJ1-3, reads SAVISQKPSRDICQRGTSLTIQCQVDSQVTMMFWYRQQPGQSLTLIATANQGSEATYESGFVIDKFPISRPNLTFSTLTVSNMSPEDSSIYLCSAGGRAGNTIYFGEGSWLTVV.

The chain couples TRBV19 to TRBJ1-1; D gene uncertain. The CDR3 is 14 amino acids. The V gene's germline CDR1 is LNHDA and CDR2 SQIVND (reference sequence). Trimming pared 5 bases from V and 0 bases from J, leaving 10 bases between. In DNA form, the CDR3 reads TGTGCCAGTAGTGCCCCCTCTATGAACACTGAAGCTTTCTTT. As protein: CASSAPSMNTEAFF.

This chain links TRBV19 with TRBJ1-1; D might be TRBD1 (6 bases). CDR1 and CDR2 (germline): LNHDA, SQIVND (reference sequence). This CDR3 contains 13 residues. The V and J ends lost 5 bases and 2 bases respectively, with 9 bases between them. The CDR3 DNA reads as TGTGCCAGTAGTTGGGGGCTTAACACTGAAGCTTTCTTT. This codes for CASSWGLNTEAFF.

The genes are TRBV11-2 and TRBJ2-5; D may correspond to TRBD1 or TRBD2 (7 bases each). The V end lost 4 bases, the J end lost 5 bases, and 20 bases lay between the germline ends. CDR3 length equals 16 residues. The germline V gene has CDR1 SGHAT and CDR2 FQNNGV. The CDR3, as DNA: TGTGCCAGCAGCTCCTTACAGGGGAGGGTGGAGGAGACCCAGTACTTC. This sequence encodes CASSSLQGRVEETQYF.

The CDR3 coding sequence is TGTGCCAGCAGCCCGGGCCCCGCGTTCACAGATACGCAGTATTTT. It yields the protein CASSPGPAFTDTQYF. The rearrangement joins TRBV12-3 or TRBV12-4 to TRBJ2-3; no clear D. This CDR3 comprises 15 residues. V shed 6 bases and J shed 2 bases, with 15 bases lying between them.

The CDR3 is CASSEAMVPQPQHF. CDR3 nucleotides: TGTGCCAGCAGTGAAGCGATGGTCCCTCAGCCCCAGCATTTT. The J gene is TRBJ1-5, the V gene TRBV2; D is undetermined. CDR3 length equals 14 residues. V was shortened by 0 bases and J by 6 bases, with 9 bases between the two germline ends. Germline V gene lookup returns CDR1 SNHLY and CDR2 FYNNEI.

The chain uses TRBV7-9 and TRBJ2-3, with TRBD2 matching over 9 bases. With V trimmed by 4 bases and J by 5 bases, 10 bases remained unmatched. CDR1 SEHNR and CDR2 FQNEAQ come from the germline V gene (reference sequence). The CDR3 has 16 residues. In DNA, the CDR3 is TGTGCCAGCAGCTGGCTTTCGGGACTAGCTCTAGATACGCAGTATTTT. Its translation is CASSWLSGLALDTQYF.

This chain joins TRBV20-1 and TRBJ2-7; 7 bases fit TRBD1. V gave up 0 bases and J gave up 3 bases; unmatched junction bases: 8. The CDR3 has 15 amino acids. Germline V lookup: CDR1 DFQATT, CDR2 SNEGSKA (reference sequence). The CDR3: CSARDMLGQVYEQYF. CDR3 in DNA: TGCAGTGCTAGAGATATGCTCGGACAGGTCTACGAGCAGTACTTC.

This clonotype has only one observation. The rearrangement links TRBV24-1 to TRBJ2-1; 7 nucleotides line up with TRBD2. The CDR3 spans 15 residues. The germline V gene has CDR1 KGHDR and CDR2 SFDVKD. Trimming cost V 2 bases and J 5 bases; bases outside gene matches: 5. The CDR3 spells CATSDSSGVNNEQFF. DNA of the CDR3: TGTGCCACCAGTGATTCCAGCGGGGTAAACAATGAGCAGTTCTTC.

The genes are TRBV18 and TRBJ2-1; the D call may be TRBD1 or TRBD2 (6 bases each). Between the trimmed V and J ends, which lost 1 base and 0 bases, there was a span of 10 bases. Per the germline V gene, CDR1 is KGHSH and CDR2 is LQKENI. This CDR3 region has 16 residues. CDR3 region: CASSPLGGSSYNEQFF. As DNA, the CDR3 is TGTGCCAGCTCACCACTGGGGGGCAGCTCCTACAATGAGCAGTTCTTC. Together with reference TRBV18 and TRBJ2-1, the CDR3 gives the full variable domain: NAGVMQNPRHLVRRRGQEARLRCSPMKGHSHVYWYRQLPEEGLKFMVYLQKENIIDESGMPKERFSAEFPKEGPSILRIQQVVRGDSAAYFCASSPLGGSSYNEQFFGPGTRLTVL.

The V gene is TRBV9, the J gene TRBJ1-2; 10 positions agree with TRBD1. The V gene's germline CDR1 is SGDLS and CDR2 YYNGEE. Trimming cost V 4 bases and J 10 bases; bases outside gene matches: 10. The CDR3 spans 14 residues. The DNA for the CDR3 is TGTGCCAGCAGCACGGGACAGGGGCGCCTAGTCTACACCTTC. This translates into CASSTGQGRLVYTF.

This sequence joins TRBV20-1 and TRBJ1-4; the match to TRBD1 covers 9 bases. The CDR3 has 16 amino acids. The germline CDR1 and CDR2 sequences are DFQATT and SNEGSKA (reference sequence). V lost 7 bases, J lost 0 bases, and 9 bases stayed unmatched. CDR3 DNA: TGCAGTGTTCGACAGGGGGGGATAGCAACTAATGAAAAACTGTTTTTT. This gives the protein CSVRQGGIATNEKLFF.